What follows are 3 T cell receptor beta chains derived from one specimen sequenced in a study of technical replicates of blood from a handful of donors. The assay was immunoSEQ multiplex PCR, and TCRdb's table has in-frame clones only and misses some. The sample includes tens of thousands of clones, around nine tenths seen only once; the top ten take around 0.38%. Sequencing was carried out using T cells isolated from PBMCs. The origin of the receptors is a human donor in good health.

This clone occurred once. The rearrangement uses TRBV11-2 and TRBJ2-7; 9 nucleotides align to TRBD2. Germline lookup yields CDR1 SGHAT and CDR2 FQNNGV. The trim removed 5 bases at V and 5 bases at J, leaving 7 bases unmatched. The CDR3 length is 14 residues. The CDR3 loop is CASSPFAGGNEQYF. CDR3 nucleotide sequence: TGTGCCAGCAGCCCCTTCGCGGGAGGGAACGAGCAGTACTTC. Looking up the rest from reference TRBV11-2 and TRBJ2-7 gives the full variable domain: EAGVAQSPRYKIIEKRQSVAFWCNPISGHATLYWYQQILGQGPKLLIQFQNNGVVDDSQLPKDRFSAERLKGVDSTLKIQPAKLEDSAVYLCASSPFAGGNEQYFGPGTRLTVT.

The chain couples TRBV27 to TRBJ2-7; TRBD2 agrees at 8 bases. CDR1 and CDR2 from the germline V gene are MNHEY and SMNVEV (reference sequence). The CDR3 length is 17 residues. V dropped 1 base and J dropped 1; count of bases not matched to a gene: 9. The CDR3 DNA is TGTGCCAGCAGTTTATTCCTAGCGGGCACTATTTCCTACGAGCAGTACTTC. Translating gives CASSLFLAGTISYEQYF.

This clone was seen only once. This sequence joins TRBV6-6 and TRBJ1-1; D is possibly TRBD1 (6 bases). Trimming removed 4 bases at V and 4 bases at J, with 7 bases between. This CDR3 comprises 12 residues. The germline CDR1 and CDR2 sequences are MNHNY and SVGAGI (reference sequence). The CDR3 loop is CASSSRGTEAFF. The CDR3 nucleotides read TGTGCCAGCAGTTCCAGGGGCACTGAAGCTTTCTTT.